Listed below are T cell receptor beta chains from one sample, sequenced in a study of CD8+CD57+ T cells in acquired aplastic anemia. TCRdb re-analysed the reads in MiXCR, keeping a single row per CDR3 protein. Here the sample spans some 240,000 distinct CDR3 sequences, about a third being singletons. The material sequenced was sorted CD4+, CD8+, or CD8+CD57+ T cells (not recorded which) from PBMCs. These receptors all stem from a human donor in good health, serving as a control. CDR3s include the opening cysteine and the closing phenylalanine or tryptophan. The D gene is left open where the match is weak. Clone size is not always given. Where it is, it says once, few, many or a class for expanded clones.

clone_size	d_call	v_call	j_call	cdr3_aa	cdr3_nt
few	-	TRBV6-7	TRBJ1-1	CASSYSWGNTEAFF	TGTGCCAGCAGTTACTCTTGGGGGAACACTGAAGCTTTCTTT
-	TRBD2	TRBV7-2	TRBJ2-1	CASSAQLAGAEVGEQFF	TGTGCCAGCAGCGCCCAACTAGCGGGGGCCGAGGTTGGTGAGCAGTTCTTC
-	-	TRBV11-2	TRBJ2-7	CASSLDISRPPAYEQYF	TGTGCCAGCAGCTTAGATATATCCCGCCCCCCTGCCTACGAGCAGTACTTC
-	-	TRBV10-3	TRBJ1-4	CAIGGILGEKLFF	TGTGCCATCGGGGGGATATTGGGTGAAAAACTGTTTTTT
many	TRBD1	TRBV2	TRBJ1-2	CASSSTGINYGYTF	TGTGCCAGCAGCTCGACAGGGATTAACTATGGCTACACCTTC
-	TRBD1	TRBV19	TRBJ2-2	CASSIDRVRTGELFF	TGTGCCAGTAGTATCGACAGGGTGAGGACCGGGGAGCTGTTTTTT
-	-	TRBV29-1	TRBJ2-7	CSFSDSYEQYF	TGCAGCTTTTCCGACAGCTACGAGCAGTACTTC
-	TRBD1	TRBV12-3/TRBV12-4	TRBJ2-5	CASRRGFDRATEETQYF	TGTGCCAGCAGGCGAGGTTTTGACAGGGCCACCGAAGAGACCCAGTACTTC
-	-	TRBV5-5	TRBJ1-2	CASAPEGTANYGYTF	TGTGCCAGCGCCCCAGAGGGTACGGCGAACTATGGCTACACCTTC
-	-	TRBV2	TRBJ1-2	CASEAGVPSGYTF	TGTGCCAGTGAGGCGGGGGTACCCTCCGGCTACACCTTC
few	-	TRBV5-5	TRBJ1-5	CASSLAGRNSNQPQHF	TGTGCCAGCAGCTTGGCCGGTAGGAATAGCAATCAGCCCCAGCATTTT
few	-	TRBV12-5	TRBJ1-2	CASGLVLTGNYGYTF	TGTGCTAGTGGTTTGGTACTGACGGGGAACTATGGCTACACCTTC
-	-	TRBV20-1	TRBJ1-1	CSARTRVQDTEAFF	TGCAGTGCTAGGACCAGGGTGCAAGACACTGAAGCCTTCTTT
many	TRBD1	TRBV3-1	TRBJ1-2	CASSRKDRVHGYTF	TGTGCCAGCAGCCGCAAGGACAGGGTCCATGGCTACACCTTC
-	-	TRBV2	TRBJ1-2	CASSELVAANYGYTF	TGTGCCAGCAGTGAATTGGTAGCAGCCAACTATGGCTACACCTTC
many	TRBD1	TRBV12-3/TRBV12-4	TRBJ2-7	CASSMGQGAYEQYF	TGTGCCAGCAGTATGGGACAGGGGGCCTACGAGCAGTACTTC
many	-	TRBV19	TRBJ2-7	CASSLGRGDYEQYF	TGTGCCAGTAGTTTGGGCAGGGGGGACTACGAGCAGTACTTC
once	TRBD2	TRBV20-1	TRBJ2-5	CSARSGGPRETQYF	TGCAGTGCTAGAAGCGGGGGCCCGCGAGAGACCCAGTACTTC
-	TRBD1	TRBV5-1	TRBJ1-6	CASSSAGTGRSPLHF	TGCGCCAGCAGCTCGGCTGGGACAGGGAGGTCACCCCTCCACTTT
-	-	TRBV19	TRBJ1-4	CASSIRRSGAHLEKLFF	TGTGCCAGTAGTATCAGGCGATCGGGGGCGCATTTAGAAAAACTGTTTTTT